This passage covers 19 T cell receptor beta chains from one sample sequenced in a study of beta chain features in type 1 diabetes. What was sequenced were expressed TCRB transcripts, since all of the isolated RNA had been reverse transcribed. The table came from immunoSEQ multiplex PCR; TCRdb's copy has only in-frame clones and leaves some out. Among 900,000 or so clones listed, about 17% were seen once. Sample: naive CD4+ T cells from blood. The receptor source for this set is a woman under 30 in good health.

The chain carries TRBV29-1 and TRBJ2-5, with no clear D. With 3 bases removed from V and 1 base from J, the gap between germline ends came to 9 bases. The germline CDR1 and CDR2 sequences are SQVTM and ANQGSEA. The CDR3 is made up of 13 amino acids. In nucleotides, the CDR3 is TGCAGCGTTGAGTCCCCCCTCCAAGAGACCCAGTACTTC. Encoded protein: CSVESPLQETQYF. Using reference TRBV29-1 and TRBJ2-5 for the parts outside the CDR3, the full variable domain is SAVISQKPSRDICQRGTSLTIQCQVDSQVTMMFWYRQQPGQSLTLIATANQGSEATYESGFVIDKFPISRPNLTFSTLTVSNMSPEDSSIYLCSVESPLQETQYFGPGTRLLVL.

This clone appeared a few times. Written as DNA, the CDR3 is TGTGCCAGCAGCTCGAGGACAGGTTTACGGGAGACCCAGTACTTC. It is translated as CASSSRTGLRETQYF. The chain recombines TRBV7-2 with TRBJ2-5, with 7 bases lining up with TRBD1. The CDR3 runs to 15 residues. Germline V lookup: CDR1 SGHTA, CDR2 FQGNSA. J lost 5 bases, V lost 4 bases, and 10 bases had no gene match.

The chain uses TRBV6-6 and TRBJ1-5; D call uncertain. V was cut by 8 bases and J by 4 bases, with 9 bases left in between. CDR1 MNHNY and CDR2 SVGAGI come from the germline V gene (reference sequence). This CDR3 is built from 12 residues. The CDR3, as DNA: TGTGCCAGCGCGTGGGAGAATCAGCCCCAGCATTTT. Translating gives CASAWENQPQHF.

The table lists this clone with a few counts. The CDR3 protein is CASSPGLAGGPQETQYF. For the CDR3, the DNA is TGTGCCAGCAGCCCAGGACTAGCGGGAGGGCCTCAGGAGACCCAGTACTTC. The chain carries TRBV7-9 and TRBJ2-5; 15 bases map to TRBD2. J gave up 5 bases and V 5 bases, and 9 bases lay outside the gene matches. CDR3 length equals 17 residues. Germline values: CDR1 SEHNR, CDR2 FQNEAQ (reference sequence).

This chain connects TRBV15 to TRBJ1-1, with D possibly being TRBD1 (5 bases). The V and J ends lost 1 base and 8 bases respectively, with 11 bases between them. The CDR3 sequence is 13 residues long. Germline CDR1 is LNHNV and CDR2 is YYDKDF (reference sequence). The CDR3 coding sequence is TGTGCCACCAGCAGAGGACAGCCGTCCGAAGCTTTCTTT. This gives the protein CATSRGQPSEAFF.

There are a few counts of this clone. The chain uses TRBV15 and TRBJ2-2; 12 positions agree with TRBD2. The V and J ends lost 1 base and 8 bases, in that order; junction bases with no gene match: 5. Per germline, CDR1 LNHNV and CDR2 YYDKDF (reference sequence). The CDR3 consists of 16 residues. Written as DNA, the CDR3 is TGTGCCACCAGCAGAGCTAGCGGGAGGGCCAGGGGGGAGCTGTTTTTT. Translation gives CATSRASGRARGELFF. Variable domain in full (rest from reference TRBV15 and TRBJ2-2): DAMVIQNPRYQVTQFGKPVTLSCSQTLNHNVMYWYQQKSSQAPKLLFHYYDKDFNNEADTPDNFQSRRPNTSFCFLDIRSPGLGDTAMYLCATSRASGRARGELFFGEGSRLTVL.

This clone was seen a single time. This chain connects TRBV4-2 to TRBJ2-4; 9 nucleotides agree with TRBD1. Germline V gene lookup returns CDR1 LGHNA and CDR2 YNFKEQ. V lost 4 bases and J lost 0; bases outside the gene matches: 7. The CDR3 contains 17 residues. In nucleotides, the CDR3 is TGTGCCAGCAGCCCCAAGGGACAGGGACTAGCCAAAAACATTCAGTACTTC. It translates to CASSPKGQGLAKNIQYF.

This sequence joins TRBV7-3 and TRBJ1-1; maybe TRBD1 (5 bases). This CDR3 spans 14 amino acids. Germline CDR1 reads SGHTA; CDR2 reads FQGTGA. V shed 6 bases and J shed 1 base, with 12 bases lying between them. CDR3 bases: TGTGCCAGCAGATACGGGGCTGAGAACACTGAAGCTTTCTTT. Residues: CASRYGAENTEAFF.

This clone was seen a few times. The V and J genes are TRBV6-6 and TRBJ1-5; possible D gene TRBD1, 5 bases. Between the trimmed V and J ends, which lost 1 base and 5 bases, there was a span of 9 bases. This CDR3 has 14 amino acids. Per the germline V gene, CDR1 is MNHNY and CDR2 is SVGAGI (reference sequence). CDR3 nucleotide sequence: TGTGCCAGCAGTTACTTGCCACAGGATCAGCCCCAGCATTTT. Translated: CASSYLPQDQPQHF.

The chain combines TRBV4-3 with TRBJ2-1, with no clear D. The V gene lost 0 bases and the J gene lost 7 bases, with 10 bases spanning the gap. The CDR3 is made up of 14 amino acids. Germline lookup yields CDR1 LGHNA and CDR2 YSLEER. In DNA form, the CDR3 reads TGCGCCAGCAGCCAAGACTCCCTTACAAATGAGCAGTTCTTC. It codes for CASSQDSLTNEQFF.

The rearrangement joins TRBV4-3 to TRBJ2-2; possible D gene TRBD1, 6 bases. Trimming stripped 1 base from V and 5 bases from J, with 14 bases between. This CDR3 region has 16 residues. Germline CDR1 and CDR2: LGHNA and YSLEER. CDR3: CASSQGGGVKTGELFF. In DNA, the CDR3 is TGCGCCAGCAGCCAAGGAGGGGGAGTGAAGACCGGGGAGCTGTTTTTT.

This clone turned up a few times. The chain is built from TRBV29-1 and TRBJ2-5; 8 bases line up with TRBD1. Germline V gene lookup returns CDR1 SQVTM and CDR2 ANQGSEA. V shed 7 bases and J 4 bases; nucleotides not matched to a gene: 8. This CDR3 is 13 amino acids long. CDR3 sequence reads: CSGGITGGETQYF. CDR3 DNA: TGCAGCGGTGGGATTACAGGGGGAGAGACCCAGTACTTC.

This clone was seen only a few times. This chain uses TRBV7-9 with TRBJ1-6; D gene uncertain. Trimming cost V 4 bases and J 5 bases, with 3 bases left between them. The CDR3 runs to 12 residues. CDR1 and CDR2 (germline): SEHNR, FQNEAQ (reference sequence). The chain's CDR3 is CASSSHNSPLHF. The CDR3 nucleotides are TGTGCCAGCAGCTCACATAATTCACCCCTCCACTTT.

This chain connects TRBV11-2 to TRBJ1-1; possible D gene TRBD1, 6 bases. Between the trimmed V and J ends, which lost 8 bases and 6 bases, there was a span of 16 bases. Germline CDR1 reads SGHAT; CDR2 reads FQNNGV. The CDR3 has 13 residues. In nucleotides, the CDR3 is TGTGCCAGCCACAGAGGGGGGTCAGCTGAAGCTTTCTTT. Amino acid sequence: CASHRGGSAEAFF.

The chain is built from TRBV7-9 and TRBJ2-2; TRBD2 aligns across 11 bases. Germline CDR1 and CDR2: SEHNR and FQNEAQ (reference sequence). Losses at the gene ends were 5 bases for V and 7 bases for J; bases not matched to a gene: 9. This CDR3 comprises 16 residues. The CDR3 loop is CASSPRLAGGIGELFF. CDR3 nucleotide sequence: TGTGCCAGCAGCCCACGGCTAGCGGGAGGTATCGGGGAGCTGTTTTTT.

The CDR3 region is CASSYSNQPQHF. In DNA, the CDR3 is TGTGCCAGTAGTTATAGCAATCAGCCCCAGCATTTT. The chain employs TRBV19 and TRBJ1-5; D is unclear. Trimming stripped 5 bases from V and 0 bases from J, with 2 bases between. This CDR3 has 12 amino acids. The germline V gene has CDR1 LNHDA and CDR2 SQIVND (reference sequence).

This clone was counted a few times. An end of the junction differs from the germline gene, which may be a read error. DNA for the CDR3: TGTGCCTGCAGCCAACGCATCTACGGGACAGGGACTGGGGCCAACGTCCTGACTTTC. It codes for CACSQRIYGTGTGANVLTF. J is TRBJ2-6 and V is TRBV4-2; TRBD1 aligns across 9 bases. CDR1 and CDR2 (germline): LGHNA, YNFKEQ. This CDR3 has 19 residues.

Notes on this clone: One junction end disagrees with the germline gene, perhaps due to a read error. The CDR3 region is CASSPRVRNAEAFF. CDR3 coding DNA: TGTGCCAGCAGCCCAAGGGTCAGGAACGCTGAAGCTTTCTTT. J is TRBJ1-1 and V is TRBV11-2, with D unresolved. There are 14 residues in the CDR3. Germline V gene data show CDR1 as SGHAT and CDR2 as FQNNGV.

The table lists this clone with a few counts. The chain joins TRBV7-9 to TRBJ2-6; TRBD2 agrees at 13 bases. The CDR3 is 18 residues long. Losses at the gene ends were 5 bases for V and 2 bases for J; bases not matched to a gene: 6. Germline V gene lookup returns CDR1 SEHNR and CDR2 FQNEAQ (reference sequence). The DNA for the CDR3 is TGTGCCAGCAGCCGATTCGGACTAGCGGGAGCTGGGGCCAACGTCCTGACTTTC. Its protein product is CASSRFGLAGAGANVLTF. The whole variable domain, remainder taken from reference TRBV7-9 and TRBJ2-6, is DTGVSQNPRHKITKRGQNVTFRCDPISEHNRLYWYRQTLGQGPEFLTYFQNEAQLEKSRLLSDRFSAERPKGSFSTLEIQRTEQGDSAMYLCASSRFGLAGAGANVLTFGAGSRLTVL.